This TCR beta chain was profiled in a study of blood T cell repertoires in COVID-19. Across the whole study: COVID-19 samples from acute and convalescent phases originated in the United States, Italy and Spain. In each case, the material was cDNA or gDNA derived from T cells, B-cell-depleted T cells, or PBMCs.

Source study methods: Using reference gene primer amplification, nucleated cell counts were estimated. Produced via immunoSEQ multiplex PCR; TCRdb's table is partial and in-frame only. From that table come the V and J calls and clone size; the DNA was used to work out D and trimming. The sample has some 300,000 clones, 85% to 90% seen once. V was trimmed by 2 bases and J by 7 bases, leaving 8 bases between them. CDR1 is MNHEY and CDR2 is SMNVEV in the germline V gene (reference sequence). This CDR3 has 12 residues. The rearrangement joins TRBV27 to TRBJ1-2; the D gene is possibly TRBD1 (6 bases). The receptor was isolated from a man aged 65 to 85 with acute or convalescent COVID-19. The sequenced sample was peripheral blood. The CDR3: CASSLQGPGYTF. CDR3 coding DNA: TGTGCCAGCAGTTTACAGGGGCCTGGCTACACCTTC.